These T cell receptor beta chains were read from a single sample in a study of blood T cell repertoires in COVID-19. Produced via immunoSEQ multiplex PCR; TCRdb's table is partial and in-frame only. Of under 55,000 clones in the sample, approximately 79% were seen once. The sample taken for sequencing was peripheral blood. The receptors come from a man aged 65-85 years with acute or convalescent COVID-19. The CDR3 runs from the conserved cysteine through the conserved F or W. D genes are given only for firm matches. Not all rows give a size; the values are once, few, many and, for expanded clones, a class.

J gene	V gene	clone size	D gene	CDR3 length	CDR3 protein	CDR3 DNA
TRBJ2-2	TRBV19	NA	TRBD2	12	CASRGGAGELFF	TGTGCCAGTAGGGGGGGGGCCGGGGAGCTGTTTTTT
TRBJ1-1	TRBV29-1	few	TRBD1	15	CSVDRTGGGNTEAFF	TGCAGCGTTGACCGGACAGGGGGCGGGAACACTGAAGCTTTCTTT
TRBJ1-1	TRBV6-5	NA	TRBD1	13	CATRQGANTEAFF	TGTGCCACCAGACAGGGGGCAAACACTGAAGCTTTCTTT
TRBJ2-3	TRBV18	NA	TRBD2	18	CASSPSIAGVSETDTQYF	TGTGCCAGCTCACCGTCTATAGCGGGAGTGTCGGAGACCGATACGCAGTATTTT
TRBJ2-1	TRBV9	NA	NA	12	CASSFDNRIQFF	TGTGCCAGCAGCTTTGACAACCGCATCCAGTTCTTC
TRBJ2-3	TRBV19	NA	TRBD2	20	CASSGLGTSGGVVSTDTQYF	TGTGCCAGTAGTGGCCTCGGGACTAGCGGGGGCGTAGTCAGCACAGATACGCAGTATTTT
TRBJ1-2	TRBV19	NA	NA	15	CASSSLTRANYGYTF	TGTGCCAGTAGTTCATTGACTAGGGCTAACTATGGCTACACCTTC
TRBJ1-1	TRBV14	NA	TRBD1	15	CASSPWTGGSAEAFF	TGTGCCAGCAGCCCATGGACAGGGGGGTCAGCTGAAGCTTTCTTT
TRBJ1-1	TRBV6-4	NA	NA	15	CASSDSSQGNTEAFF	TGTGCCAGCAGTGACTCGTCGCAGGGGAACACTGAAGCTTTCTTT
TRBJ2-2	TRBV18	NA	TRBD2	15	CASSPAGGDTGELFF	TGTGCCAGCTCACCAGCGGGAGGGGACACCGGGGAGCTGTTTTTT